The entry below describes one T cell receptor beta chain. What it binds is not known. The PCR made use of 60 Vbeta and 13 Jbeta primers. The method was immunoSEQ multiplex PCR; TCRdb's version includes in-frame clones alone and lacks a portion of them. This table has over 65,000 clones, over 75% appearing once. These data belong to a study of cytomegalovirus exposure and HLA in healthy donors. Across the study: Membership in the Caucasian-associated ancestry cluster was found for around four fifths of 300 to 500 genotyped donors. Study-wide findings and caveats: Indistinguishable V segments such as TRBV6-2 and TRBV6-3 were excluded.

Per the germline V gene, CDR1 is ENHRY and CDR2 is SYGVKD. The CDR3 runs to 12 residues. The junction had 7 bases not matched to a gene; V was cut back by 10 bases and J by 7 bases. The TCR was taken from a man aged 45 to 65 in good health and CMV-seronegative. The genes are TRBV10-3 and TRBJ2-7; TRBD2 matches 10 bases. Sequencing input: PBMCs. DNA for the CDR3: TGTGCCACCGGGACTAGCGCCCAAGAGCAGTACTTC. Amino acids: CATGTSAQEQYF.